This T cell receptor (beta chain) was profiled in a study of cytotoxic CD8 clonotypes in ibrutinib-treated CLL. Study at large: Included were 11 relapsed/refractory and 15 treatment-naive patients, of whom about 18 were IGHV unmutated. Partial response occurred in approximately 24 patients and complete response in 2; at median approximately 68 months, around 14 remained remitted and about 12 progressed.

PBMCs were cryopreserved, and around 1.9 micrograms of genomic DNA from them went into TCR beta libraries. V was clipped by 7 bases and J by 9 bases; unmatched bases: 11. Germline CDR1 is SQVTM and CDR2 is ANQGSEA. The CDR3 covers 15 residues. Study-wide results and caveats: The study found public clonotypes uncommon, contracting or stable on treatment.

Points on this clone: Its antigen is not known.

Here immunoSEQ multiplex PCR was the method, and the copy in TCRdb shows in-frame clones only, minus some. There are approximately 22,000 clones in the sample; 70% to 85% occur only once, and about a quarter lies in the top ten. This TCR came from a human donor with chronic lymphocytic leukemia. This sample comprised PBMCs, obtained before ibrutinib treatment. The rearrangement uses TRBV29-1 and TRBJ2-1; 14 bases are shared with TRBD2. For the CDR3, the DNA is TGCAGCGGTGGTGGAGGGACTAGCGGGAGAGGTGAGCAGTTCTTC. Translating gives CSGGGGTSGRGEQFF.